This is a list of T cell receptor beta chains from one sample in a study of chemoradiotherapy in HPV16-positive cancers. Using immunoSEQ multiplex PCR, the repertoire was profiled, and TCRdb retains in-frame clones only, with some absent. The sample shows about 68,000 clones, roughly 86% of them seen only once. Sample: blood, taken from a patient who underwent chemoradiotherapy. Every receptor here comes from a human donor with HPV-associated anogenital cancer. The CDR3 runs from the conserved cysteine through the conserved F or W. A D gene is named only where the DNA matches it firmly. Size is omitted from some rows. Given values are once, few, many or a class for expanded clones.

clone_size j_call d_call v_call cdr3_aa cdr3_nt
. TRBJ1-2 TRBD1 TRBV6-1 CASSALGDSSGYTF TGTGCCAGCAGTGCACTAGGGGACAGCAGTGGCTACACCTTC
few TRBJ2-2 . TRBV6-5 CASVGVGHGELFF TGTGCCAGCGTGGGAGTGGGGCACGGGGAGCTGTTTTTT
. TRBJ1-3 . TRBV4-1 CASSQPAVRTSGNTIYF TGCGCCAGCAGCCAGCCCGCGGTTCGGACTTCTGGAAACACCATATATTTT
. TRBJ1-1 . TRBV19 CASSIAGEAFF TGTGCCAGTAGTATAGCAGGGGAAGCTTTCTTT
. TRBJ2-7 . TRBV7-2 CASSLSHEVSYEQYF TGTGCCAGCAGCTTATCTCATGAGGTCTCCTACGAGCAGTACTTC
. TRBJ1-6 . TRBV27 CASSLSQPYNSPLHF TGTGCCAGCAGTTTGTCACAGCCATATAATTCACCCCTCCACTTT
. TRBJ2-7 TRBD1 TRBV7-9 CASSSRQGALVRGYEQYF TGTGCCAGCAGCTCGAGACAGGGGGCGTTGGTCCGGGGCTACGAGCAGTACTTC
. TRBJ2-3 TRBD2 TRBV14 CASSLTGTSGGPRGGDTQYF TGTGCCAGCAGCCTCACCGGGACTAGCGGGGGGCCACGAGGAGGGGATACGCAGTATTTT
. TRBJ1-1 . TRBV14 CASSQVDGTEAFF TGTGCCAGCAGCCAAGTCGACGGCACTGAAGCTTTCTTT
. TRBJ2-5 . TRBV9 CASSVGQTQETQYF TGTGCCAGCAGCGTAGGACAGACCCAAGAGACCCAGTACTTC
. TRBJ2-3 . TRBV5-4 CASNPQGGRSTDTQYF TGTGCCAGCAATCCCCAAGGGGGTCGGAGCACAGATACGCAGTATTTT
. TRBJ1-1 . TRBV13 CASSEGQLSTEAFF TGTGCCAGCAGCGAAGGACAGCTAAGCACTGAAGCTTTCTTT
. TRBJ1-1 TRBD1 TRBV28 CASRIPGTGGTEAFF TGTGCCAGCAGGATACCAGGGACAGGGGGCACTGAAGCTTTCTTT
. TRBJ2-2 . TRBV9 CASSPQGYTGELFF TGTGCCAGCTCACCCCAGGGCTACACCGGGGAGCTGTTTTTT
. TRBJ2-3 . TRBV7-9 CASSSRGHTDTQYF TGTGCCAGCAGCTCCCGGGGTCACACAGATACGCAGTATTTT
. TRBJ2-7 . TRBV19 CASSSGLTPLEQYF TGTGCCAGTAGTTCCGGTCTAACCCCCCTCGAGCAGTACTTC
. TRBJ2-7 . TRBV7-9 CASSRNFGDGQYF TGTGCCAGCAGTCGGAATTTCGGGGACGGGCAGTACTTC
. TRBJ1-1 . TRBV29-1 CSVLGRRAGYTEAFF TGCAGCGTTTTGGGGCGACGGGCAGGGTATACTGAAGCTTTCTTT
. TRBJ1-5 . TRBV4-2 CASSQEVLRGRGSNQPQHF TGTGCCAGCAGCCAAGAAGTGCTGCGGGGCAGAGGGAGCAATCAGCCCCAGCATTTT
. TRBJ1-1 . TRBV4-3 CASSQDEGSNTEAFF TGCGCCAGCAGCCAAGACGAGGGGTCGAACACTGAAGCTTTCTTT
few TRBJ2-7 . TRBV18 CASSPPETGYEQYF TGTGCCAGCTCACCACCAGAGACGGGCTACGAGCAGTACTTC
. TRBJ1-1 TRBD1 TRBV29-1 CSVLTGGNTEAFF TGCAGCGTTCTGACAGGGGGGAACACTGAAGCTTTCTTT
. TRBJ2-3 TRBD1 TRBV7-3 CASSRDSYLTDTQYF TGTGCCAGCAGCCGGGACAGCTACCTAACAGATACGCAGTATTTT
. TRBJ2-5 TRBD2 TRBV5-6 CASSTRTGGETQYF TGTGCCAGCAGCACCCGGACGGGGGGAGAGACCCAGTACTTC
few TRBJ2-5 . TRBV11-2 CASSFRRGQETQYF TGTGCCAGCAGCTTCCGAAGGGGCCAAGAGACCCAGTACTTC
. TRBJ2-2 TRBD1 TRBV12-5 CASGLVLEGGDTGELFF TGTGCTAGTGGTTTGGTACTGGAAGGGGGCGACACCGGGGAGCTGTTTTTT
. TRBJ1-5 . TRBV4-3 CASSSEDF TGCGCCAGCAGCTCGGAGGATTTT
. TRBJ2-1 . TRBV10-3 CAISSRNNEQFF TGTGCCATCAGTAGCAGAAACAATGAGCAGTTCTTC
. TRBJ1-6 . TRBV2 CASSYNSPLHF TGTGCCAGCAGTTATAATTCACCCCTCCACTTT
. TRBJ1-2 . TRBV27 CASSLDWKNYGYTF TGTGCCAGCAGTTTAGACTGGAAAAACTATGGCTACACCTTC
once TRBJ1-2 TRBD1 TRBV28 CASSLGRPQGADYGYTF TGTGCCAGCAGTTTAGGGCGACCACAGGGGGCGGACTATGGCTACACCTTC
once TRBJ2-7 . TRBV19 CASSMSSSYEQYF TGTGCCAGTAGTATGTCAAGCTCCTACGAGCAGTACTTC
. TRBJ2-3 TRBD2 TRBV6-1 CASSDRAGGTDTQYF TGTGCCAGCAGTGATCGGGCGGGAGGGACAGATACGCAGTATTTT
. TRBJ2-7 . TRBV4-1 CASSRTRDSYEQYF TGCGCCAGCAGCCGAACCCGGGACTCCTACGAGCAGTACTTC
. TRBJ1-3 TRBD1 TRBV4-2 CASSGTGGSGNTIYF TGTGCCAGCTCCGGGACAGGGGGCTCTGGAAACACCATATATTTT
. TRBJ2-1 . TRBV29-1 CSVESRRSSYNEQFF TGCAGCGTTGAAAGCCGCAGGAGCTCCTACAATGAGCAGTTCTTC
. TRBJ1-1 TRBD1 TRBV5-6 CASSPGTGNTEAFF TGTGCCAGCAGCCCTGGGACAGGGAACACTGAAGCTTTCTTT
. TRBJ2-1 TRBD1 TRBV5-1 CASSKDRGRQDEQFF TGCGCCAGCAGCAAGGACAGGGGGCGGCAGGATGAGCAGTTCTTC
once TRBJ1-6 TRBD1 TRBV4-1 CASSQPRQGGNSPLHF TGCGCCAGCAGCCAACCACGACAGGGTGGTAATTCACCCCTCCACTTT
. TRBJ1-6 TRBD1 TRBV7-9 CASSLDRDRNSPLHF TGTGCCAGCAGCTTAGACCGGGACAGGAATTCACCTCTCCACTTT
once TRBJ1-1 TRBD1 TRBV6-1 CASSENVQGARAFF TGTGCCAGCAGTGAAAATGTCCAGGGGGCGCGAGCTTTCTTT
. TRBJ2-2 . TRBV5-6 CASSSSEQALTGELFF TGTGCCAGCAGCTCCTCGGAACAGGCGTTAACCGGGGAGCTGTTTTTT
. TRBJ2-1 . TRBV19 CASSIEEKSYNEQFF TGTGCCAGTAGTATAGAGGAGAAATCCTACAATGAGCAGTTCTTC
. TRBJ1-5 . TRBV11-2 CASSQDGNQPQHF TGTGCCAGCAGCCAGGACGGCAATCAGCCCCAGCATTTT
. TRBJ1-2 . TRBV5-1 CASSTDGQNGYTF TGCGCCAGCAGCACCGACGGACAGAATGGCTACACCTTC
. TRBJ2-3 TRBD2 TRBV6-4 CASSERGGLDTQYF TGTGCCAGCAGTGAGCGGGGGGGCCTAGATACGCAGTATTTT
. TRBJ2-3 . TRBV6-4 CASSDGVSGTDTQYF TGTGCCAGCAGTGATGGGGTTAGCGGCACAGATACGCAGTATTTT